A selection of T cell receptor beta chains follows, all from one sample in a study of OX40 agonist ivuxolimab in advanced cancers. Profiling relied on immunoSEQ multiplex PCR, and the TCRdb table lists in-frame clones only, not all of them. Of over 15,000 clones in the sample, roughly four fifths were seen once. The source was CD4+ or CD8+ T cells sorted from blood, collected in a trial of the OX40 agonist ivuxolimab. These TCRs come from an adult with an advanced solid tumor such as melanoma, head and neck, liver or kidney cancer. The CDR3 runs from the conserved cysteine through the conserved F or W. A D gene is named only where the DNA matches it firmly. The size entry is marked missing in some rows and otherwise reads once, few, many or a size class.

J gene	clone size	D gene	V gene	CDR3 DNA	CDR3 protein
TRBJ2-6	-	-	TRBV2	TGTGCCAGCAGAAGGACAGAGTCTGGGGCCAACGTCCTGACTTTC	CASRRTESGANVLTF
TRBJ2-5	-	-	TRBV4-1	TGCGCCAGCAGCCAAGAAGGACACGCCACAGAGACCCAGTACTTC	CASSQEGHATETQYF
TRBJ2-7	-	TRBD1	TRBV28	TGTGCCAGCAGTTTGACAGGGAAAGCCTACGAGCAGTACTTC	CASSLTGKAYEQYF
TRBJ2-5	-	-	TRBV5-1	TGCGCCAGCAGCTTGAATATTGGCGGAAAAGAGACCCAGTACTTC	CASSLNIGGKETQYF
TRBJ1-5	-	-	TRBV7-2	TGTGCCAGCAGCCCAGGGAGCAATCAGCCCCAGCATTTT	CASSPGSNQPQHF
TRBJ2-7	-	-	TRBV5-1	TGCGCCAGCAGCTCCACTAGCCAATCTTACGAGCAGTACTTC	CASSSTSQSYEQYF
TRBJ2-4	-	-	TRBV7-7	TGTGCCAGCAGCCCAGGGCGGGGTCCGCTCAACATTCAGTACTTC	CASSPGRGPLNIQYF
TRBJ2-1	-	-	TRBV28	TGTGCCAGCAGTAGCGGCACTCTCAATGAGCAGTTCTTC	CASSSGTLNEQFF
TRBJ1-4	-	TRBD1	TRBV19	TGTGCCAGTAGTCCGGGACAGAAGTTCGAAAAACTGTTTTTT	CASSPGQKFEKLFF
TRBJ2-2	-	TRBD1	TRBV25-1	TGTGCCAGCAGACCGACAGGGGTTAACACCGGGGAGCTGTTTTTT	CASRPTGVNTGELFF
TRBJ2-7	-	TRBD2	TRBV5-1	TGCGCCAGCAGCTTTGTGGGCGGGGGAAACTACGAGCAGTACTTC	CASSFVGGGNYEQYF
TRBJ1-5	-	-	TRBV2	TGTGCCAGCAGCGGGGTTAATAGCAATCAGCCCCAGCATTTT	CASSGVNSNQPQHF
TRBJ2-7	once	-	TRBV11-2	TGTGCCAGCAGCTTAGACGCAGAATCAAGAGGGGATATCGAGCAGTACTTC	CASSLDAESRGDIEQYF
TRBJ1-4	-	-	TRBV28	TGTGCCACCTCGGGACAAACTAATGAAAAACTGTTTTTT	CATSGQTNEKLFF
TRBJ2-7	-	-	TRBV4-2	TGTGCCAGCAGCCAAGAGGAGAAGGCGGGGTCGATGAACGAGCAGTACTTC	CASSQEEKAGSMNEQYF
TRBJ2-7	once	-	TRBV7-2	TGTGCCAGCAGCTTAGAAAGGTCCTACGAGCAGTACTTC	CASSLERSYEQYF
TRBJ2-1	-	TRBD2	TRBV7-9	TGTGCCAGCAGCTTAGGCGGGGGGGACATCACCAGCTACAATGAGCAGTTCTTC	CASSLGGGDITSYNEQFF
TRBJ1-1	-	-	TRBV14	TGTGCCAGCAGCCAAGGAGCGCGAGCTTTCTTT	CASSQGARAFF
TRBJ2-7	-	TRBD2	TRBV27	TGTGCCAGCAGTTTAGGAAGCGGGAGGGCCTACGAGCAGTACTTC	CASSLGSGRAYEQYF
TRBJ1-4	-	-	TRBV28	TGTGCCAGCAGAGGGACACCATCTAATGAAAAACTGTTTTTT	CASRGTPSNEKLFF
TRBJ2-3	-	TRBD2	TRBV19	TGTGCCAGTAGTAAGGGACTAGCGGTATACACAGATACGCAGTATTTT	CASSKGLAVYTDTQYF
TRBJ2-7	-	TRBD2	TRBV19	TGTGCCAGTAGTATAGGGGGATGGAAGCGGGAGACCTACGAGCAGTACTTC	CASSIGGWKRETYEQYF
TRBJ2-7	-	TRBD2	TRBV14	TGTGCCAGCAGCTTGGGACTAGCGGGAAGCGTCGAGCAGTACTTC	CASSLGLAGSVEQYF
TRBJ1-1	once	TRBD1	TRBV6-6	TGTGCCAGCAGTCCTGGACAGGGTGCGAAAGCTTTCTTT	CASSPGQGAKAFF
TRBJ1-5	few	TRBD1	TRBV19	TGTGCCAGTAGTATGAGAGCAGGGGGCGCAGGTCAGCCCCAGCATTTT	CASSMRAGGAGQPQHF
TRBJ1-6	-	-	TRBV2	TGTGCCAGCACCATTGCTCCTAATTCACCCCTCCACTTT	CASTIAPNSPLHF
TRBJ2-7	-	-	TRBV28	TGTGCCAGCATGTCCCCGGGCTCCTACGAGCAGTACTTC	CASMSPGSYEQYF
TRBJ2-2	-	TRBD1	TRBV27	TGTGCCAGCAGTCCAGTGACAGGGTTAACGAACACCGGGGAGCTGTTTTTT	CASSPVTGLTNTGELFF
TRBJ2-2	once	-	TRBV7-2	TGTGCCAGCAGCCCCTTCCAGGGACAACACGGGGAGCTGTTTTTT	CASSPFQGQHGELFF
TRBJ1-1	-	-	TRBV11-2	TGTGCCAGCAGCAGAAACAGGGAGAACACTGAAGCTTTCTTT	CASSRNRENTEAFF
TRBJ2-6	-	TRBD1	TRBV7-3	TGTGCCAGCAGCCACGGGACAGGGGGCTCTGGGGCCAACGTCCTGACTTTC	CASSHGTGGSGANVLTF
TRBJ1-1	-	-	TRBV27	TGTGCCAGCAGTTTAGGAGCAGGCGGGAACACTGAAGCTTTCTTT	CASSLGAGGNTEAFF
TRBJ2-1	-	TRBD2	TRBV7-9	TGTGCCAGCAGCTCCTGGCGGGAGGACAATGAGCAGTTCTTC	CASSSWREDNEQFF
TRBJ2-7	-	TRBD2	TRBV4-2	TGTGCCAGCAGCCAAGACGGATTAGCGGGAGTCGGCGACGAGCAGTACTTC	CASSQDGLAGVGDEQYF
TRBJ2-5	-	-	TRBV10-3	TGTGCCACCCGCGCCGGCTCGGGCGAGACCCAGTACTTC	CATRAGSGETQYF
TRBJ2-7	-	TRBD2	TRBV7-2	TGTGCCAGCAGCGTCAAGGGAGGGAGGGAGCAGTACTTC	CASSVKGGREQYF
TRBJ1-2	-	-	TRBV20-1	TGCAGTGCTAGCCCAGTGGGCGGCTACACCTTC	CSASPVGGYTF
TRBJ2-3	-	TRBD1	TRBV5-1	TGCGCCAGCAGCCACACACAGGGGTCAAGCACAGATACGCAGTATTTT	CASSHTQGSSTDTQYF
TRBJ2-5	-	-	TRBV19	TGTGCCAGTAGTAAGCAGTCACAAGAGACCCAGTACTTC	CASSKQSQETQYF
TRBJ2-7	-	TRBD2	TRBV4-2	TGTGCCAGCAGCTCGGGAGGGAGCTCCTACGAGCAGTACTTC	CASSSGGSSYEQYF